This TCR beta chain was recorded in a study of T-cell reconstitution after alpha-beta-depleted transplantation in children. General study points: TCRbeta diversity was high at day 60 in some patients (a result of surviving recipient T cells and thymic progenitors). It was newly produced T cells that mostly accounted for T-cell counts and diversity one year after transplant. It was reported that alpha-beta T cells came from several hundred expanded graft clones (about two months after transplant).

Note on this clonotype: Its antigen remains unidentified.

Unique molecular identifiers were used to barcode this TCRbeta library. From the PCR reads, TCRdb called clonotypes with MiXCR, one entry per CDR3 protein. Here the sample spans hundreds of thousands of distinct CDR3 sequences, around 15% being singletons. The CDR3 totals 11 residues. V dropped 4 bases and J dropped 3 bases, with 6 bases sitting between them. The germline CDR1 and CDR2 sequences are DFQATT and SNEGSKA (reference sequence). The starting material was PBMCs, mostly from graft donor cells, obtained 360 days after TCRalphabeta/CD19-depleted stem cell transplant. The chain carries TRBV20-1 and TRBJ2-5; D is uncertain. The origin of this receptor is a boy under two years old who had a stem cell transplant for Wiskott-Aldrich syndrome, so the T cells may come from the graft donor. This CDR3 reads CSATRKETQYF. For the CDR3, the DNA is TGCAGTGCTACCCGGAAAGAGACCCAGTACTTC.